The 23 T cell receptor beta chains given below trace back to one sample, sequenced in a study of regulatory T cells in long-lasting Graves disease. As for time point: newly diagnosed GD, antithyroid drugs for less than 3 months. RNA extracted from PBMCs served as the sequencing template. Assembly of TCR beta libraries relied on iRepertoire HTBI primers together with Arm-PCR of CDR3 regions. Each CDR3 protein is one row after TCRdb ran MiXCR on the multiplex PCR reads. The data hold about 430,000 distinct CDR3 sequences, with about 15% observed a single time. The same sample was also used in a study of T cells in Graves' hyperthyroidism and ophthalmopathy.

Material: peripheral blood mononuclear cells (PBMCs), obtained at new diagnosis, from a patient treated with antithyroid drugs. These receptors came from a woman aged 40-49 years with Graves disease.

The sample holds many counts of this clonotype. The CDR3: CASSLGGGWNDEQFF. CDR3 bases: TGTGCCAGCAGCCTCGGGGGAGGGTGGAACGATGAGCAGTTCTTC. The chain uses TRBV7-9 and TRBJ2-1, with 7 bases that match TRBD2. Germline V gene lookup returns CDR1 SEHNR and CDR2 FQNEAQ (reference sequence). This CDR3 comprises 15 residues. V lost 5 bases, J lost 8 bases, and 12 bases stayed unmatched.

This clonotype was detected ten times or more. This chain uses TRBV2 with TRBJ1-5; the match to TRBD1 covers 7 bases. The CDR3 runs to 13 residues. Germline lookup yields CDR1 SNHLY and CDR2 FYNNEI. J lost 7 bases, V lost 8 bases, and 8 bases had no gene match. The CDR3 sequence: CASCTGVRQPQHF. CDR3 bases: TGTGCCAGCTGCACAGGGGTTAGGCAGCCCCAGCATTTT. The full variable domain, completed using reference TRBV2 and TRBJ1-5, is EPEVTQTPSHQVTQMGQEVILRCVPISNHLYFYWYRQILGQKVEFLVSFYNNEISEKSEIFDDQFSVERPDGSNFTLKIRSTKLEDSAMYFCASCTGVRQPQHFGDGTRLSIL.

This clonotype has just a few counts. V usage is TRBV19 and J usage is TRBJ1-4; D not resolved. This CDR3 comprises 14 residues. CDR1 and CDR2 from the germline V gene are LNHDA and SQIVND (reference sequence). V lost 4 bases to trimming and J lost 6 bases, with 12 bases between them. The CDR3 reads CASSTQEDHEKLFF. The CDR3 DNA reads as TGTGCCAGTAGTACCCAGGAGGATCATGAAAAACTGTTTTTT.

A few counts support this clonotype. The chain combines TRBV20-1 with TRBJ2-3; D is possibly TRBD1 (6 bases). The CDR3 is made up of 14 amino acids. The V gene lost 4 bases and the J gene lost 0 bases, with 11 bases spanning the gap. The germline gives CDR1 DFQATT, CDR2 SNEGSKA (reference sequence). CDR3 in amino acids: CSAKWTDSTDTQYF. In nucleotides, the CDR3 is TGCAGTGCTAAGTGGACAGATAGCACAGATACGCAGTATTTT.

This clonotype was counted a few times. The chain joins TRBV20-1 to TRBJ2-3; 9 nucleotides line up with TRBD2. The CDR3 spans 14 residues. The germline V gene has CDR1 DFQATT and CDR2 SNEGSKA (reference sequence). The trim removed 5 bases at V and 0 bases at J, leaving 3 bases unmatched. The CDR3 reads CSASSGASTDTQYF. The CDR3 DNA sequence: TGCAGTGCTTCTAGCGGGGCTAGCACAGATACGCAGTATTTT.

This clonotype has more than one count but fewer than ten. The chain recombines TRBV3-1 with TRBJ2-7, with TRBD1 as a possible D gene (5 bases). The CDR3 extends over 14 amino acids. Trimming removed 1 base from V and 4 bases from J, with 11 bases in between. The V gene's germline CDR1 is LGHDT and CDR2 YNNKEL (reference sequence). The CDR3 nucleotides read TGTGCCAGCAGCCAAGTCGAAGGGGCTTACGAGCAGTACTTC. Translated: CASSQVEGAYEQYF.

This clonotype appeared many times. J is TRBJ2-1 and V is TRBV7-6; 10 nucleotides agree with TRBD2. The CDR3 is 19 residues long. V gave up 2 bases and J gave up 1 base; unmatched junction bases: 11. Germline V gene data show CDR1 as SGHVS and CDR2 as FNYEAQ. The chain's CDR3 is CASSLWIAGGDPSYNEQFF. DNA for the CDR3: TGTGCCAGCAGCTTATGGATAGCGGGAGGCGACCCTTCCTACAATGAGCAGTTCTTC.

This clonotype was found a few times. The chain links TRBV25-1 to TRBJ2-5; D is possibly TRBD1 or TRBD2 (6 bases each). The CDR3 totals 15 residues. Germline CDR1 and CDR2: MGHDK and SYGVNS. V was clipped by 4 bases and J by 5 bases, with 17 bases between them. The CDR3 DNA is TGTGCCAGCAGTGGCCGCGGAGGGGGAGAGGAGACCCAGTACTTC. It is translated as CASSGRGGGEETQYF.

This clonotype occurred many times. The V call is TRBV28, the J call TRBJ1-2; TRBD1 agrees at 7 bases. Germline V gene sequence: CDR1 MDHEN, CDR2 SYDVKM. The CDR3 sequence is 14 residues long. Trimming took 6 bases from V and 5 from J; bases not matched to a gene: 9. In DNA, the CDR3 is TGTGCCAGCAGGAAGGGGGCGGGGGGGTATGGCTACACCTTC. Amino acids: CASRKGAGGYGYTF.

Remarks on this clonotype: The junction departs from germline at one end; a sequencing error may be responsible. The chain's CDR3 is CTSSSASGSKETQYF. The CDR3, as DNA: TGTACCAGCAGCTCTGCTAGCGGGAGTAAAGAGACCCAGTACTTC. The V and J genes are TRBV5-4 and TRBJ2-5, with 10 bases lining up with TRBD2. The CDR3 covers 15 residues. CDR1 SGHNT and CDR2 YYREEE come from the germline V gene (reference sequence). Looking up the rest from reference TRBV5-4 and TRBJ2-5 gives the full variable domain: ETGVTQSPTHLIKTRGQQVTLRCSSQSGHNTVSWYQQALGQGPQFIFQYYREEENGRGNFPPRFSGLQFPNYSSELNVNALELDDSALYLCTSSSASGSKETQYFGPGTRLLVL.

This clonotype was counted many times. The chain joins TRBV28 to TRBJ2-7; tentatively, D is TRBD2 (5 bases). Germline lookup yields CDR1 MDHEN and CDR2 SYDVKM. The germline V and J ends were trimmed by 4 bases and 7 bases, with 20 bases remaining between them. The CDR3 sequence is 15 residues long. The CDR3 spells CASSSQEGFTGEQYF. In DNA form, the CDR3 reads TGTGCCAGCAGTTCCCAAGAAGGGTTTACGGGAGAGCAGTACTTC.

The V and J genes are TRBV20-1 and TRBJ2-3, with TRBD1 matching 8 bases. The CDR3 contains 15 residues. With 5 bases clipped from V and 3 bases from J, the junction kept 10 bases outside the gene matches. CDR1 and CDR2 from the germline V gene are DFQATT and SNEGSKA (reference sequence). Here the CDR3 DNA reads TGCAGTGCTTTCTTAGGCCGACAGGGGACAGATACGCAGTATTTT. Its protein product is CSAFLGRQGTDTQYF.

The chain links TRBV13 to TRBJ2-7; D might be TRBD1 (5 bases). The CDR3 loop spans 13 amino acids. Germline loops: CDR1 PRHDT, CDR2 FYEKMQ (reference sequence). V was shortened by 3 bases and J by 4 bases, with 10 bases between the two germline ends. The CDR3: CASSFQRGYEQYF. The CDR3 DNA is TGTGCCAGCAGCTTCCAAAGGGGATACGAGCAGTACTTC.

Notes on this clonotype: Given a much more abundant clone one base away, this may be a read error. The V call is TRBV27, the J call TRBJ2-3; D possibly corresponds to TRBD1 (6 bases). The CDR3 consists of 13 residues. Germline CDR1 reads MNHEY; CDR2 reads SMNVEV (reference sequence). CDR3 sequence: CATSRQDTDAQYF. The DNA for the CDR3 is TGTGCCACCTCACGACAGGACACAGATGCGCAGTATTTT.

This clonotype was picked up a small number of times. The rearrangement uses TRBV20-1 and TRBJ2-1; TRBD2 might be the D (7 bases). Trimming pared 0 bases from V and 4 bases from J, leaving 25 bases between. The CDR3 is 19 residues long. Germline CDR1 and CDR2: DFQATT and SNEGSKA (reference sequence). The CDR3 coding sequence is TGCAGTGCTAGAGATGATATCGGGGGCCCGGGACTAAGGTACAATGAGCAGTTCTTC. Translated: CSARDDIGGPGLRYNEQFF.

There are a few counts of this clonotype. The CDR3 bases are TGTGCCATCACACCACTATCAAACTATGGCTACACCTTC. Translated, it gives CAITPLSNYGYTF. This sequence joins TRBV10-3 and TRBJ1-2; D is uncertain. Trimming removed 7 bases at V and 2 bases at J, with 11 bases between. This CDR3 contains 13 residues. Germline V gene data show CDR1 as ENHRY and CDR2 as SYGVKD.

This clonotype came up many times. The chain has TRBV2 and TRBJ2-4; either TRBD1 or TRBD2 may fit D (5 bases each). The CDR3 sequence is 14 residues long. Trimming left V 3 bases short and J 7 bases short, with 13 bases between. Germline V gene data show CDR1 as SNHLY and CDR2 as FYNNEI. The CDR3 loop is CASSEKRGVNIQYF. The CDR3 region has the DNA TGTGCCAGCAGTGAGAAGAGAGGGGTGAACATTCAGTACTTC.

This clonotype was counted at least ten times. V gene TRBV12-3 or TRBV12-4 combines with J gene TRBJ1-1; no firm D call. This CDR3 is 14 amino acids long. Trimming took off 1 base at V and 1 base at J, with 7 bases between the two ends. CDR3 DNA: TGTGCCAGCAGTTTAGGGGCCGGGAACACTGAAGCTTTCTTT. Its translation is CASSLGAGNTEAFF.

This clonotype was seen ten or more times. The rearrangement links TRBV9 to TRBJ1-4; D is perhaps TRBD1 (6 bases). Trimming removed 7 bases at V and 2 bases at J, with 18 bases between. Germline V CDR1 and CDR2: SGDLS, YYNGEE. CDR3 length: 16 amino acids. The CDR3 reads CASGSSRGPTNEKLFF. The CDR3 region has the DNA TGTGCCAGCGGATCGTCCCGGGGGCCTACTAATGAAAAACTGTTTTTT.

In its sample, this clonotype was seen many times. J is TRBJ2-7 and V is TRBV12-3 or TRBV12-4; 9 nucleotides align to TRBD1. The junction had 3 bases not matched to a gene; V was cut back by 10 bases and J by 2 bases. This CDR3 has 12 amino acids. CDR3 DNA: TGTGCCACCGGACAGGGGCCCTACGAGCAGTACTTC. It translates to CATGQGPYEQYF.

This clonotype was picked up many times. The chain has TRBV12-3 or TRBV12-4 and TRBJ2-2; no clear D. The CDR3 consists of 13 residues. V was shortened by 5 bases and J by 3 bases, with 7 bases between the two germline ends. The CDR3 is CASSRQYTGELFF. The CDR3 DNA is TGTGCCAGCAGTCGGCAATACACCGGGGAGCTGTTTTTT.

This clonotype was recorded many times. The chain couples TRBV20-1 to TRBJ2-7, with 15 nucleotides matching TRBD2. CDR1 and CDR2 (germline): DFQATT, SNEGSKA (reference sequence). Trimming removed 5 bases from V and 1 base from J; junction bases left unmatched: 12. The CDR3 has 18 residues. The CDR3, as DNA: TGCAGTGCTCTCCCGGGACTAGCGGGGGGCGCCACTTCCTACGAGCAGTACTTC. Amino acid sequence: CSALPGLAGGATSYEQYF.

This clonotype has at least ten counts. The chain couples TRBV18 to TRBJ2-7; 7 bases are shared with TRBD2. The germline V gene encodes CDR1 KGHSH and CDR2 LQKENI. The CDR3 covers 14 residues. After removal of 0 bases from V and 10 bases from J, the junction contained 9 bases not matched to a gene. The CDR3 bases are TGTGCCAGCTCACCACCGGATGGGGGGGGGGTACAGTACTTC. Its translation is CASSPPDGGGVQYF. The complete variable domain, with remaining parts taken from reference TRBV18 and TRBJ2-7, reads NAGVMQNPRHLVRRRGQEARLRCSPMKGHSHVYWYRQLPEEGLKFMVYLQKENIIDESGMPKERFSAEFPKEGPSILRIQQVVRGDSAAYFCASSPPDGGGVQYFGPGTRLTVT.